This TCR beta chain was obtained from a study of T cells after yellow fever vaccination. TCRdb reanalysed the 5' RACE reads using MiXCR and keeps one entry per CDR3 protein. This table holds approximately 69,000 distinct CDR3 sequences, 5% to 6.5% found once. General observations from the study: Researchers noted that a small share of clonotypes showed up in both CD4 and CD8 compartments.

This clonotype was counted only a few times. What it binds is not known. J lost 3 bases, V lost 11 bases, and 13 bases had no gene match. The CDR3 runs to 16 residues. Germline assignment: CDR1 SEHNR and CDR2 FQNEAQ (reference sequence). V gene TRBV7-9 combines with J gene TRBJ2-2; TRBD2 aligns across 9 bases. The sequencing here drew on CD4+ T cells sorted from PBMCs, taken around 15 days after the first yellow fever vaccination. The source is a young man who received the YFV17D yellow fever vaccine. The CDR3 coding sequence is TGTGCCCCTCGGCCCACTAGCGGGTATTACACCGGGGAGCTGTTTTTT. It encodes CAPRPTSGYYTGELFF.